This TCR beta chain was identified during a study of Ad26.COV2.S vaccination and SARS-CoV-2 variants. This CDR3 has 12 residues. Germline values: CDR1 SEHNR, CDR2 FQNEAQ (reference sequence). Between the trimmed V and J ends, which lost 5 bases and 6 bases, there was a span of 10 bases. Regarding treatment: some 20 received Ad26.COV2.S at low or high dose, single or two shots; about 5 received placebo; per-sample allocation not given. Sampling occurred on day 63 after the first vaccine or placebo injection. This clone has just a few counts. Assay used: immunoSEQ multiplex PCR; TCRdb lists only in-frame clones, some missing. The sample shows 200,000 to 250,000 clones, 85% to 90% of them seen only once.

The TCR originated in a person between 18 and 65 years old who received the Ad26.COV2.S COVID-19 vaccine or a placebo. V is TRBV7-9 and J is TRBJ1-1; TRBD1 is a possible D gene (6 bases). The source material was peripheral blood, sampled in a trial of Ad26.COV2.S vaccine versus placebo. In DNA form, the CDR3 reads TGTGCCAGCAGCCCGAGGGGGGCTGAAGCTTTCTTT. Its protein product is CASSPRGAEAFF. Using reference TRBV7-9 and TRBJ1-1 for the parts outside the CDR3, the full variable domain is DTGVSQNPRHKITKRGQNVTFRCDPISEHNRLYWYRQTLGQGPEFLTYFQNEAQLEKSRLLSDRFSAERPKGSFSTLEIQRTEQGDSAMYLCASSPRGAEAFFGQGTRLTVV.